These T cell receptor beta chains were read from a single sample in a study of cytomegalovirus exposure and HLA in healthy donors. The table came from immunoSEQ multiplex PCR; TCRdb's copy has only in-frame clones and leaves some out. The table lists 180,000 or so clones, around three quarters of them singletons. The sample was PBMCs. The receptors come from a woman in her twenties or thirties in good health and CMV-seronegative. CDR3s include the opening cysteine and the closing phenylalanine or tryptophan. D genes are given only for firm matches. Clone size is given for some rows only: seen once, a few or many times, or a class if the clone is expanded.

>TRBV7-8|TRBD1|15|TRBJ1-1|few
TGTGCCAGCAGCCACCGGGACAGGATGAACACTGAAGCTTTCTTT
CASSHRDRMNTEAFF
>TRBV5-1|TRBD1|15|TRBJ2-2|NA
TGCGCCAGCAGCTTGGATGGACAGGGGACCGGGGAGCTGTTTTTT
CASSLDGQGTGELFF
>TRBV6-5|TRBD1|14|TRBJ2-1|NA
TGTGCCAGCAGGGTAGGGACAGGCTACAATGAGCAGTTCTTC
CASRVGTGYNEQFF
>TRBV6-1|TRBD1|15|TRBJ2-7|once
TGTGCCAGCAGTGAAGCCGGGACAGCGATCTACGAGCAGTACTTC
CASSEAGTAIYEQYF
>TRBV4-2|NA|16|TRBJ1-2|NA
TGTGCCAGCAGCCAAGAAGGCGGCATTATTAACTATGGCTACACCTTC
CASSQEGGIINYGYTF
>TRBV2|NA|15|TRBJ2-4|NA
TGTGCCAGCAGGAGACAGGCCCTAGCCAAAAACATTCAGTACTTC
CASRRQALAKNIQYF
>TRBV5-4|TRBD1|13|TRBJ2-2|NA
TGTGCCAGCAGCCCCCGGGACAGGGAGGAGCTGTTTTTT
CASSPRDREELFF
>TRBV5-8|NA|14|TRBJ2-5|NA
TGTGCCAGCAGCTTGGGTGGACAGCAAGAGACCCAGTACTTC
CASSLGGQQETQYF
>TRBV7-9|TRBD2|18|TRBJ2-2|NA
TGTGCCAGCAGCTCTTGGACTAGCGGGGGGATGAACACCGGGGAGCTGTTTTTT
CASSSWTSGGMNTGELFF
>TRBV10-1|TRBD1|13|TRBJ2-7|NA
TGCGCCAGCAGCCGGGACAGGCGATACGAGCAGTACTTC
CASSRDRRYEQYF
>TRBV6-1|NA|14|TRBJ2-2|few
TGTGCCAGCAGTGACAGGGGGAACACCGGGGAGCTGTTTTTT
CASSDRGNTGELFF
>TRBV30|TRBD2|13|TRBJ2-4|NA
TGTGCCTGGAAGCTAGCCGGGGGGAACATTCAGTACTTC
CAWKLAGGNIQYF
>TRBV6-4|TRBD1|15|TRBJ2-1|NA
TGTGCCAGCAGGATACAGGGGGCCGGAAACAATGAGCAGTTCTTC
CASRIQGAGNNEQFF
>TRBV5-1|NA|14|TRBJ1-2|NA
TGCGCCAGCAGCTCCGCGAGACCAGGGTATGGCTACACCTTC
CASSSARPGYGYTF
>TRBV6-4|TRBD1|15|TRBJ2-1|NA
TGTGCCAGCAGTCCCGACGGGACAGGGGGCAATGAGCAGTTCTTC
CASSPDGTGGNEQFF
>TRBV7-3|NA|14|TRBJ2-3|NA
TGTGCCAGCAGCTTGGGCAGGGGCACAGATACGCAGTATTTT
CASSLGRGTDTQYF
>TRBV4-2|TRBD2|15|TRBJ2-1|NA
TGTGCCAGCAGCCCGGGACTAGCGACGGGGAATGAGCAGTTCTTC
CASSPGLATGNEQFF
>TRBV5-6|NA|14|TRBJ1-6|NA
TGTGCCAGCAGCTTGCTAACAGGGAATTCACCCCTCCACTTT
CASSLLTGNSPLHF
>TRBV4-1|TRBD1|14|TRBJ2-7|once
TGCGCCAGCAGCCAAGGGACAGGGAGGTACGAGCAGTACTTC
CASSQGTGRYEQYF
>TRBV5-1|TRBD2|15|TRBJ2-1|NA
TGCGCCAGCAGCTTACTAGCGGGGGCTTACAATGAGCAGTTCTTC
CASSLLAGAYNEQFF
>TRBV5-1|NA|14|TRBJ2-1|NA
TGCGCCAGCGGGCGGGGATTAACCTACAATGAGCAGTTCTTC
CASGRGLTYNEQFF
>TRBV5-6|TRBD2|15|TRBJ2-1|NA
TGTGCCAGCAGCTCTAGCGGGGGCCCCCACAATGAGCAGTTCTTC
CASSSSGGPHNEQFF
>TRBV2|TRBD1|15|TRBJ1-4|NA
TGTGCCAGCACCTTCGACAGGGGAGGGAGCGAAAAACTGTTTTTT
CASTFDRGGSEKLFF
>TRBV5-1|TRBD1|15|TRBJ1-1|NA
TGCGCCAGCAGCTGGGGACAGGGGACGGGGACTGAAGCTTTCTTT
CASSWGQGTGTEAFF
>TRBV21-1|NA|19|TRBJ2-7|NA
TGTGCCAGCAGCAAAGGGGGAGGACAGGAGAATAGGAAGACCTACGAGCAGTACTTC
CASSKGGGQENRKTYEQYF
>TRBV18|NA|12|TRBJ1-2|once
TGTGCCAGCTCACCAAACAGGGACGGCTACACCTTC
CASSPNRDGYTF
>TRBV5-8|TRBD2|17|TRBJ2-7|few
TGTGCCAGCGCGATAGGGATCGGCGGGGGGCGCACCTACGAGCAGTACTTC
CASAIGIGGGRTYEQYF
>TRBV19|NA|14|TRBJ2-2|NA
TGTGCCAGTAGTATCGGCGGGAAGACCGGGGAGCTGTTTTTT
CASSIGGKTGELFF
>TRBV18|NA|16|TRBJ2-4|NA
TGTGCCAGCTCACCCAGGGATAACCGCGCCAAAAACATTCAGTACTTC
CASSPRDNRAKNIQYF
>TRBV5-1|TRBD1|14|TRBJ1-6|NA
TGCGCCAGCCCCATGGGACAGGGTAATTCACCCCTCCACTTT
CASPMGQGNSPLHF
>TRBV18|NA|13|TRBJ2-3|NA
TGTGCCAGCTCACCATCCGGGAGAAATACGCAGTATTTT
CASSPSGRNTQYF
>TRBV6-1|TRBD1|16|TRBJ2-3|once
TGTGCCAGCAGTGCCGTGGGTGGGACAGTCACAGATACGCAGTATTTT
CASSAVGGTVTDTQYF
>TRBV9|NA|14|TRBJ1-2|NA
TGTGCCAGCAGCGTTGGGGGCTCTAACTATGGCTACACCTTC
CASSVGGSNYGYTF
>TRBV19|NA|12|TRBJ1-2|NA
TGTGCCAGTAGAAGGGACACCCATGGCTACACCTTC
CASRRDTHGYTF
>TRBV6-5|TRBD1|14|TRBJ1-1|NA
TGTGCCAGCAGCAGGACAGGGGCGAACACTGAAGCTTTCTTT
CASSRTGANTEAFF
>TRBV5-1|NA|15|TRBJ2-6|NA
TGCGCCAGCAGCTTGCAGGCCACTGGGGCCAACGTCCTGACTTTC
CASSLQATGANVLTF
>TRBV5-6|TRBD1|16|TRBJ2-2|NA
TGTGCCAGCAGCTCACTCGGGACAGGGGACACCGGGGAGCTGTTTTTT
CASSSLGTGDTGELFF
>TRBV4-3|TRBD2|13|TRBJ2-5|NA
TGCGCCAGCAGCCAACTTAGGGCGGGGGCCCAGTACTTC
CASSQLRAGAQYF
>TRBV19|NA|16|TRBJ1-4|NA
TGTGCCAGTAGTATAGACAGGTCTGCAACTAATGAAAAACTGTTTTTT
CASSIDRSATNEKLFF
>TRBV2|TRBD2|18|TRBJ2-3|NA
TGTGCCAGCAGTGGAGCGGTAGCGGGGGGGCGTGGCACAGATACGCAGTATTTT
CASSGAVAGGRGTDTQYF
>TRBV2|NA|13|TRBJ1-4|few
TGTGCCAGCAGGAGAGACATGAGTGAAAAACTGTTTTTT
CASRRDMSEKLFF
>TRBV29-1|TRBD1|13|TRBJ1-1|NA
TGCAGCGTTGCGTCAGGGGGCGAGACTGAAGCTTTCTTT
CSVASGGETEAFF
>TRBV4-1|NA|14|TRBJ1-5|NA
TGCGCCAGCAGCCACGAGAACAGCAATCAGCCCCAGCATTTT
CASSHENSNQPQHF
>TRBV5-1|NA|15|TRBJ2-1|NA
TGCGCCAGCAGCTTGACGACTAGCTCCTACAATGAGCAGTTCTTC
CASSLTTSSYNEQFF
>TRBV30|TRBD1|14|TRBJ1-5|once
TGTGCCTGGTCCCTTAGGGACAGTGGACAGCCCCAGCATTTT
CAWSLRDSGQPQHF
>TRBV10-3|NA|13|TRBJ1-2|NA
TGTGCCATTCGAGGGGGGGACACCTATGGCTACACCTTC
CAIRGGDTYGYTF
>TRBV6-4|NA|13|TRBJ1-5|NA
TGTGCCAGCAGCGGGGATAGCAATCAGCCCCAGCATTTT
CASSGDSNQPQHF
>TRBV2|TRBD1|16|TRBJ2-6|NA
TGTGCCAGCATGGAACAGGGGGCGCAAGGGGCCAACGTCCTGACTTTC
CASMEQGAQGANVLTF
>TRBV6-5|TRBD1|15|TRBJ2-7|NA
TGTGCCAGCAGTTTTTCCGGGACAGGAACCTACGAGCAGTACTTC
CASSFSGTGTYEQYF
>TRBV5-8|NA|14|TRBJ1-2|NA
TGTGCCAGCAGCTTGGGACAGGCGATTTATGGCTACACCTTC
CASSLGQAIYGYTF
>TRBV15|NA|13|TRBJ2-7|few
TGTGCCACCAGCAGAGTCCCGTACTACGAGCAGTACTTC
CATSRVPYYEQYF
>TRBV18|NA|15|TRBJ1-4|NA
TGTGCCAGCTCCGAGGAGCAAGGGGCGCGGGAAAAACTGTTTTTT
CASSEEQGAREKLFF